Listed here are 15 T cell receptor beta chains from one sample, sequenced in a study of T-cell memory formation after mild COVID-19. TCRdb re-called the 5' RACE reads with MiXCR, one entry per CDR3 protein. The data hold hundreds of thousands of distinct CDR3 sequences, with 20% observed a single time. Sequenced material: PBMCs or a T cell subset sorted from them (not recorded which). The receptors stem from an adult woman who had mild COVID-19 (a few samples of this study predate the infection). Cell type and time point are not known.

Only a few counts were recorded for this clonotype. The genes are TRBV2 and TRBJ1-1; the D is unclear. V was cut by 7 bases and J by 1 base, with 4 bases left in between. CDR3 length equals 11 residues. Germline V gene data show CDR1 as SNHLY and CDR2 as FYNNEI. The CDR3 sequence: CASKTNTEAFF. As DNA, the CDR3 is TGTGCCAGCAAGACGAACACTGAAGCTTTCTTT.

This clonotype occurred many times. This chain uses TRBV7-2 with TRBJ2-1; 12 nucleotides match TRBD2. The CDR3 runs 15 residues. CDR1 and CDR2 from the germline V gene are SGHTA and FQGNSA. Germline trimming cut 5 bases from V and 3 bases from J; bases unmatched to any gene: 2. The CDR3 coding sequence is TGTGCCAGCAGCCAGACTAGCGGGAGCTACAATGAGCAGTTCTTC. Amino acids: CASSQTSGSYNEQFF. The variable domain in full, completed from reference TRBV7-2 and TRBJ2-1, reads GAGVSQSPSNKVTEKGKDVELRCDPISGHTALYWYRQSLGQGLEFLIYFQGNSAPDKSGLPSDRFSAERTGGSVSTLTIQRTQQEDSAVYLCASSQTSGSYNEQFFGPGTRLTVL.

This clonotype was seen more than once but under ten times. The CDR3 spells CASSLASGSQTQYF. The CDR3, as DNA: TGTGCCAGCAGTTTGGCTAGCGGGAGTCAGACCCAGTACTTC. This chain links TRBV12-3 or TRBV12-4 with TRBJ2-5, with TRBD2 identical over 10 bases. This CDR3 is built from 14 residues. The trim removed 3 bases at V and 6 bases at J, leaving 4 bases unmatched.

The chain carries TRBV5-1 and TRBJ2-1, with D possibly being TRBD2 (6 bases). Germline CDR1 reads SGHRS; CDR2 reads YFSETQ. The CDR3 sequence is 11 residues long. Trimming pared 4 bases from V and 8 bases from J, leaving 7 bases between. CDR3 in DNA: TGCGCCAGCAGCCGGGGGTATGAGCAGTTCTTC. Its protein is CASSRGYEQFF. Together with reference TRBV5-1 and TRBJ2-1, the CDR3 gives the full variable domain: KAGVTQTPRYLIKTRGQQVTLSCSPISGHRSVSWYQQTPGQGLQFLFEYFSETQRNKGNFPGRFSGRQFSNSRSEMNVSTLELGDSALYLCASSRGYEQFFGPGTRLTVL.

This clonotype was counted between two and nine times. The rearrangement joins TRBV6-6 to TRBJ1-4; 7 bases match TRBD1. CDR1 MNHNY and CDR2 SVGAGI come from the germline V gene (reference sequence). The CDR3 loop spans 12 amino acids. J lost 17 bases, V lost 4 bases, and 10 bases had no gene match. The CDR3 is CASSSPGGYFFF. Written as DNA, the CDR3 is TGTGCCAGCAGTTCCCCAGGGGGATACTTTTTTTTT.

This clonotype occurred a few times. The rearrangement links TRBV24-1 to TRBJ2-5; D is unclear. Germline loops: CDR1 KGHDR, CDR2 SFDVKD. The CDR3 contains 14 residues. Trimming cost V 4 bases and J 1 base, with 9 bases left between them. The DNA of the CDR3 is TGTGCCACCAGTGAACGGACGGTCCAAGAGACCCAGTACTTC. Translation gives CATSERTVQETQYF.

The genes are TRBV4-3 and TRBJ2-1; possibly TRBD2 for D (6 bases). V lost 1 base, J lost 3 bases, and 13 bases lay in between. The germline CDR1 and CDR2 sequences are LGHNA and YSLEER. The CDR3 runs 16 residues. The CDR3: CASSQVQTGGYNEQFF. CDR3 sequence (DNA): TGCGCCAGCAGCCAAGTTCAGACCGGGGGCTACAATGAGCAGTTCTTC.

Written as DNA, the CDR3 is TGCGCCAGCAGCCAGACAGGGGGCGCCAACTATAATTCACCCCTCCACTTT. This sequence encodes CASSQTGGANYNSPLHF. This chain joins TRBV4-1 and TRBJ1-6, with 10 bases aligning to TRBD1. Trimming removed 3 bases from V and 3 bases from J; junction bases left unmatched: 5. CDR1 and CDR2 from the germline V gene are MGHRA and YSYEKL. This CDR3 contains 17 residues.

This clonotype was counted only a few times. The chain couples TRBV15 to TRBJ1-4; no definite D call. The CDR3 is 13 residues long. V dropped 6 bases and J dropped 5 bases, with 10 bases sitting between them. Looked up from germline, CDR1 is LNHNV and CDR2 is YYDKDF (reference sequence). CDR3 nucleotides: TGTGCCACCAGGGAACAGATCAATGAAAAACTGTTTTTT. Protein sequence: CATREQINEKLFF.

This chain links TRBV19 with TRBJ2-3; TRBD1 agrees at 9 bases. V was pared by 6 bases and J by 2 bases, with 6 bases of the junction left unmatched. Germline V CDR1 and CDR2: LNHDA, SQIVND (reference sequence). The CDR3 runs to 15 residues. The CDR3 DNA is TGTGCCAGTAGATCCGGGACAGGGAACACAGATACGCAGTATTTT. As protein: CASRSGTGNTDTQYF. The variable domain in full, with the rest retrieved from reference TRBV19 and TRBJ2-3, is DGGITQSPKYLFRKEGQNVTLSCEQNLNHDAMYWYRQDPGQGLRLIYYSQIVNDFQKGDIAEGYSVSREKKESFPLTVTSAQKNPTAFYLCASRSGTGNTDTQYFGPGTRLTVL.

V gene TRBV11-2 combines with J gene TRBJ2-1; 9 nucleotides agree with TRBD2. The V and J ends lost 0 bases and 0 bases, in that order; junction bases with no gene match: 12. The V gene's germline CDR1 is SGHAT and CDR2 FQNNGV. CDR3 size: 20 residues. This CDR3 is CASSLDGSGGRVSSYNEQFF. DNA of the CDR3: TGTGCCAGCAGCTTAGATGGTAGCGGGGGCCGCGTAAGCTCCTACAATGAGCAGTTCTTC.

The chain carries TRBV20-1 and TRBJ1-5, with D maybe TRBD1 (6 bases). Trimming took off 1 base at V and 4 bases at J, with 11 bases between the two ends. Per germline, CDR1 DFQATT and CDR2 SNEGSKA (reference sequence). CDR3 size: 14 residues. This CDR3 is CSARVPGQNQPQHF. The CDR3 DNA reads as TGCAGTGCTAGAGTCCCGGGACAAAATCAGCCCCAGCATTTT.

This chain connects TRBV9 to TRBJ2-3; weak D call: TRBD1 (6 bases). From germline, CDR1 is SGDLS and CDR2 YYNGEE. V lost 1 base, J lost 3 bases, and 15 bases lay in between. The CDR3 is 16 amino acids. The CDR3 coding sequence is TGTGCCAGCAGCGTATGGGGGCAGGGGAGAACAGATACGCAGTATTTT. This gives the protein CASSVWGQGRTDTQYF.

This clonotype has only a few counts. The rearrangement links TRBV4-3 to TRBJ2-5; 7 nucleotides match TRBD1. The trim removed 5 bases at V and 2 bases at J, leaving 8 bases unmatched. This CDR3 spans 15 amino acids. Germline V gene lookup returns CDR1 LGHNA and CDR2 YSLEER. The CDR3 loop is CASSFTGTAQETQYF. CDR3 coding DNA: TGCGCCAGCAGCTTTACCGGGACAGCTCAAGAGACCCAGTACTTC.

This clonotype was detected only a few times. J is TRBJ1-2 and V is TRBV9, with TRBD1 matching over 8 bases. In germline, CDR1 is SGDLS, CDR2 YYNGEE. This CDR3 comprises 15 residues. V lost 2 bases and J lost 0; bases outside the gene matches: 3. The CDR3 loop reads CASSVDRGSNYGYTF. CDR3 DNA sequence: TGTGCCAGCAGCGTCGACAGGGGATCTAACTATGGCTACACCTTC.